A single sample gave rise to the 8 T cell receptor beta chains below, sequenced in a study of shared clonotypes between healthy human individuals. Sequencing was performed with immunoSEQ multiplex PCR; in TCRdb, only in-frame clones are kept and a portion is missing. This table has some 200,000 clones, 65% to 70% appearing once. The sequencing sample was made of memory CD4+ T cells sorted from blood. Subset noted: CD45RA-negative fraction. The receptors shown here come from a man aged 25-45 years in good health.

The V and J genes are TRBV11-3 and TRBJ2-5; possibly TRBD1 for D (6 bases). This CDR3 has 13 amino acids. V was pared by 5 bases and J by 4 bases, with 11 bases between. Germline assignment: CDR1 SGHNT and CDR2 YENEEA. The CDR3 DNA reads TGTGCCAGCAGCAGAGGACAGCGAGAGACCCAGTACTTC. Protein: CASSRGQRETQYF.

The V gene is TRBV28, the J gene TRBJ1-2; D is undetermined. V was trimmed by 6 bases and J by 4 bases, leaving 12 bases between them. The CDR3 length is 13 residues. Germline CDR1 MDHEN, CDR2 SYDVKM. CDR3 in DNA: TGTGCCAGCAGCCCCTCGGGCGGCTATGGCTACACCTTC. Amino acids: CASSPSGGYGYTF.

J is TRBJ2-1 and V is TRBV27; D is undetermined. V lost 3 bases and J 8 bases, leaving 20 bases between the germline ends. Germline V gene sequence: CDR1 MNHEY, CDR2 SMNVEV (reference sequence). This CDR3 has 16 amino acids. CDR3 residues: CASSLEDKRPRDEQFF. CDR3 DNA sequence: TGTGCCAGCAGTTTGGAAGATAAAAGGCCTAGGGATGAGCAGTTCTTC.

This clone was detected a few times. The chain recombines TRBV7-9 with TRBJ2-7; D is ambiguous. V lost 3 bases to trimming and J lost 4 bases, with 7 bases between them. Germline CDR1 is SEHNR and CDR2 is FQNEAQ (reference sequence). The CDR3 has 12 amino acids. DNA of the CDR3: TGTGCCAGCAGCTTCGACACGTACGAGCAGTACTTC. This codes for CASSFDTYEQYF.

The sample holds a few counts of this clone. The genes are TRBV2 and TRBJ2-7; D may be TRBD1 (6 bases). Germline CDR1 reads SNHLY; CDR2 reads FYNNEI. Trimming pared 7 bases from V and 3 bases from J, leaving 13 bases between. CDR3 length equals 13 residues. CDR3 in amino acids: CASIRDKNYEQYF. CDR3 nucleotides: TGTGCCAGCATCCGGGACAAAAACTACGAGCAGTACTTC.

The chain links TRBV9 to TRBJ2-5; no clear D. Germline CDR1 is SGDLS and CDR2 is YYNGEE. Trimming shortened V by 2 bases and J by 2 bases, and 13 bases separated the two germline ends. The CDR3 runs to 15 residues. The CDR3 spells CASSVLGTEQETQYF. The CDR3 bases are TGTGCCAGCAGCGTCCTAGGCACAGAACAAGAGACCCAGTACTTC.

The CDR3 loop is CASSVGTNEQFF. CDR3 nucleotide sequence: TGTGCCAGCAGCGTCGGGACTAATGAGCAGTTCTTC. The chain couples TRBV9 to TRBJ2-1; possibly TRBD2 for D (6 bases). Deletions cut 2 bases from V and 7 bases from J, with 7 bases between. Germline values: CDR1 SGDLS, CDR2 YYNGEE. This CDR3 has 12 amino acids.

This CDR3 reads CASRARDSSYEQYF. The CDR3 DNA sequence: TGTGCCAGCAGGGCCCGGGACTCTTCCTACGAGCAGTACTTC. This chain uses TRBV25-1 with TRBJ2-7, with D possibly TRBD2 on 6 matching bases. Germline V gene lookup returns CDR1 MGHDK and CDR2 SYGVNS. The V end was cut by 6 bases, the J end by 1 base, with 13 bases between. The CDR3 covers 14 residues.